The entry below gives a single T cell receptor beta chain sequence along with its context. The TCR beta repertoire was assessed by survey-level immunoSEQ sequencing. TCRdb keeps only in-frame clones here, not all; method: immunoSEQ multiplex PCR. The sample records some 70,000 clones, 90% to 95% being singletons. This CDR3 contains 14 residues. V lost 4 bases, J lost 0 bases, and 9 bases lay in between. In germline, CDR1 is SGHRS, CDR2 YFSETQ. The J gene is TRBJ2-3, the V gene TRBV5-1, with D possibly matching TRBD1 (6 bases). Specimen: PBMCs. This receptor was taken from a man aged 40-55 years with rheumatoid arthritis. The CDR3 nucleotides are TGCGCCAGCAGCCCACAGGGTAGCACAGATACGCAGTATTTT. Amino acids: CASSPQGSTDTQYF.